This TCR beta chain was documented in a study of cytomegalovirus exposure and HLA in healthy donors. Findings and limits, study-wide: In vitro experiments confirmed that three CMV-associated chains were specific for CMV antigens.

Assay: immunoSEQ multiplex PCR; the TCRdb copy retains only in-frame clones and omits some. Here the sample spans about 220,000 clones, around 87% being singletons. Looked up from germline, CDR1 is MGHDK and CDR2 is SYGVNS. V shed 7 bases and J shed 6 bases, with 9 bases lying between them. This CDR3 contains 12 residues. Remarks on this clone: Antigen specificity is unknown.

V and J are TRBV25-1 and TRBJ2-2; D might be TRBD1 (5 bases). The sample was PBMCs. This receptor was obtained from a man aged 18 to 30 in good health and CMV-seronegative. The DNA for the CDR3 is TGTGCCAGCACCCCAGGGTCCGGGGAGCTGTTTTTT. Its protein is CASTPGSGELFF.